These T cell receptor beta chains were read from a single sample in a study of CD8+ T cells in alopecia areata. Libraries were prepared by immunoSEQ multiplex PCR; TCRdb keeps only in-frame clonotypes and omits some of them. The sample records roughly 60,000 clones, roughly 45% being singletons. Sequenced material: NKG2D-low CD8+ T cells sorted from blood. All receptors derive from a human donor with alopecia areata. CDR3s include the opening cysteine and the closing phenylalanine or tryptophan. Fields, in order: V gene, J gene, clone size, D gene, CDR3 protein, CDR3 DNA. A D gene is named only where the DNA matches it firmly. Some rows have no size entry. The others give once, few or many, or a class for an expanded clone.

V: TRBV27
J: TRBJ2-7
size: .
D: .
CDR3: CASSPGQGSEQYF
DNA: TGTGCCAGCAGCCCCGGGCAGGGGAGCGAGCAGTACTTC

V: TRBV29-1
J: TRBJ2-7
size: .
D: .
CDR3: CSVGPGRPAHEQYF
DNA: TGCAGCGTTGGTCCGGGACGCCCGGCCCACGAGCAGTACTTC

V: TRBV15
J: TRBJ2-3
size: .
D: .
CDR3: CATSIQTSTDTQYF
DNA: TGTGCCACCAGCATTCAGACTAGCACAGATACGCAGTATTTT

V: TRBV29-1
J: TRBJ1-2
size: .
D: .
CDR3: CSVEEAQDNYGYTF
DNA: TGCAGCGTTGAAGAGGCCCAGGATAACTATGGCTACACCTTC

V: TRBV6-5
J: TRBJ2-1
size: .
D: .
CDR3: CASSPDRRSLNEQFF
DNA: TGTGCCAGCAGTCCCGACAGACGGAGCTTGAATGAGCAGTTCTTC

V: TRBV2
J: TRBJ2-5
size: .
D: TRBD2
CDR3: CASRKRGGLETQYF
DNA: TGTGCCAGCCGTAAGCGGGGGGGCTTGGAGACCCAGTACTTC

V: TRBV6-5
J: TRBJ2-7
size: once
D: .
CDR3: CASSYSTDAYEQYF
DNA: TGTGCCAGCAGTTACTCGACAGATGCCTACGAGCAGTACTTC

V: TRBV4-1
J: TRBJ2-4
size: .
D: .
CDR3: CASSQDAGVQNIQYF
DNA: TGCGCCAGCAGCCAAGATGCAGGGGTACAGAACATTCAGTACTTC

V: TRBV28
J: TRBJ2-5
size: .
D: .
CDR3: CASSFGLTIQETQYF
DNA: TGTGCCAGCAGTTTTGGTCTGACTATCCAAGAGACCCAGTACTTC

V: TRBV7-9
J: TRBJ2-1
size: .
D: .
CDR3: CASSPFEGQGNEQFF
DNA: TGTGCCAGCAGCCCATTCGAGGGCCAAGGAAATGAGCAGTTCTTC

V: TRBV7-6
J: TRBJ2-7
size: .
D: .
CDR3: CASSLSVGAYEQYF
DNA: TGTGCCAGCAGCTTGAGTGTAGGGGCCTACGAGCAGTACTTC

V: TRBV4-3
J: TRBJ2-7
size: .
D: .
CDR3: CASSQQTGAYEQYF
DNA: TGCGCCAGCAGCCAACAAACCGGCGCCTACGAGCAGTACTTC

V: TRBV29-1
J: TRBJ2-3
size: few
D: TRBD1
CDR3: CSVEQGQGVDTQYF
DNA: TGCAGCGTTGAACAAGGACAGGGGGTTGATACGCAGTATTTT

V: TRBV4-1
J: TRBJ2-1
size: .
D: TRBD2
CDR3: CASSQNLAGAYNEQFF
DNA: TGCGCCAGCAGCCAGAACTTAGCGGGAGCCTACAATGAGCAGTTCTTC

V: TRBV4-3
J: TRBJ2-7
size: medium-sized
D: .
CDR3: CASSQGGFEGGGPSYEQYF
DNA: TGCGCCAGCAGCCAAGGGGGGTTCGAAGGGGGGGGGCCCTCCTACGAGCAGTACTTC

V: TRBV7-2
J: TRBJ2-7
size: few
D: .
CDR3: CASSLGGAGNEQYF
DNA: TGTGCCAGCAGCTTAGGGGGCGCAGGGAACGAGCAGTACTTC

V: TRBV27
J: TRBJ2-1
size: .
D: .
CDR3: CASSFSAYNEQFF
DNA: TGTGCCAGCAGTTTTTCAGCTTACAATGAGCAGTTCTTC

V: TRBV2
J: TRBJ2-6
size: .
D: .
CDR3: CASSEIPGAGANVLTF
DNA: TGTGCCAGCAGTGAAATCCCGGGCGCTGGGGCCAACGTCCTGACTTTC

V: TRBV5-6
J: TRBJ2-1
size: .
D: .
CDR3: CASSWGPGAGYEQFF
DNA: TGTGCCAGCAGCTGGGGGCCCGGGGCCGGCTATGAGCAGTTCTTC

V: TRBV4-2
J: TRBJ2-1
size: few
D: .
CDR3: CASSQGNLGEQFF
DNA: TGTGCCAGCAGCCAAGGAAACCTGGGTGAGCAGTTCTTC